The present T cell receptor (beta chain) was sequenced within a study of memory CD4+ T cells and cytomegalovirus serostatus. The CDR3 loop spans 14 amino acids. Trimming cost V 1 base and J 0 bases, with 7 bases left between them. Germline-derived CDR1 and CDR2 are SEHNR and FQNEAQ (reference sequence). The sort gate was single viable CD3+CD4+CD8-CD45RO+ cells for memory CD4+ T cells. This clone was counted once. Assay: immunoSEQ multiplex PCR; the TCRdb copy retains only in-frame clones and omits some. The data show about 75,000 clones, 78% seen once. The J gene is TRBJ2-7, the V gene TRBV7-9; D remains ambiguous. The sample consisted of memory CD4+ T cells from blood. The clonotype originates from an adult in good health and CMV-seropositive. The CDR3 sequence is CASSLDPSSYEQYF. DNA of the CDR3: TGTGCCAGCAGCTTAGATCCCAGCTCCTACGAGCAGTACTTC.